This section outlines one T cell receptor (beta chain) sequence together with its context. The antigen is undetermined. V trimming: 3 bases; J trimming: 2 bases; junction bases outside the gene matches: 3. This CDR3 is built from 16 residues. The germline CDR1 and CDR2 sequences are SGHTA and FQGNSA. TCR beta libraries were made by quantitative 5'-RACE with molecular barcodes. One entry per CDR3 protein results from TCRdb running MiXCR on the 5' RACE reads. Of approximately 300,000 distinct CDR3 sequences listed, roughly 8% are singletons. These data are taken from a study of CD8 T cells in ankylosing spondylitis. Study outcomes and limitations: Ankylosing spondylitis blood appeared to be characterized by a TCR beta motif of fewer than ten highly homologous variants. Past studies reported some motif variants in reactive arthritis synovial fluid and blood.

Material for sequencing was blood, either unsorted or a sorted T cell fraction (not recorded which). V and J are TRBV7-2 and TRBJ2-6, with TRBD2 matching over 8 bases. This receptor was identified in a male donor with ankylosing spondylitis. Here the CDR3 DNA reads TGTGCCAGCAGCTTTACGGGAGGGCCTGGGGCCAACGTCCTGACTTTC. This gives the protein CASSFTGGPGANVLTF. Based on the CDR3 plus reference TRBV7-2 and TRBJ2-6, the full variable domain is GAGVSQSPSNKVTEKGKDVELRCDPISGHTALYWYRQSLGQGLEFLIYFQGNSAPDKSGLPSDRFSAERTGGSVSTLTIQRTQQEDSAVYLCASSFTGGPGANVLTFGAGSRLTVL.